What follows is one TCR beta chain and its context. It has no known antigen specificity. Nothing much larger sits one base from this clone, and base qualities are not available. The sample is drawn from a study of OX40 agonist ivuxolimab in advanced cancers. Background for the entire study: Ivuxolimab, which targeted the costimulatory receptor OX40 (CD134), was an agonistic, fully human IgG2 monoclonal antibody. Intravenous ivuxolimab was administered to patients every 2 weeks at six dose levels: 0.01, 0.1, 0.3, 1.5, 3 and 10 mg/kg. Of the approximately 54 patients in dose escalation, 19 had hepatocellular carcinoma, about 15 had melanoma, 9 had renal cell carcinoma and 9 had head and neck cancer. A male proportion of roughly 85% and a mean age of approximately 55 years, ranging from about 20 to 79, were recorded for the dose-escalation cohort. Patients were allowed to have had prior anti-PD-1, anti-PD-L1 or anti-CTLA-4 therapy, and approximately 41% of the dose-escalation patients had previously received checkpoint inhibitors. Three dose-escalation patients achieved partial responses, one with hepatocellular carcinoma and two with cutaneous melanoma. The point of sequencing TCRbeta in the periphery was to test whether ivuxolimab changed TCR sequence diversity and drove clonal T-cell expansion. The paper covers the monotherapy dose-escalation part of the phase I ivuxolimab trial, which included N = 52 patients. Broader findings and caveats from the paper: Antigen specificity was not determined for the clonally expanded peripheral T cells. At doses from 0.1 to 3.0 mg/kg, clonal expansion was seen in both CD4+ and CD8+ blood T cells between baseline and week 6. In partial responders in the 0.1-3.0 mg/kg groups, normalized peripheral clonal expansion was found to be among the lowest, especially among CD8+ T cells. After ivuxolimab, expanded clones were on average more numerous among CD8+ T cells than among CD4+ T cells. Low levels of normalized T-cell clonal expansion were also seen in some patients who did not respond.

To sequence the TCRbeta CDR3 region, genomic DNA was isolated from the sorted cells. TCRbeta CDR3 regions were sequenced using the immunoSEQ Assay. The source is immuneACCESS, and TCRdb retained only in-frame sequences with V and J called. Part of the clones is not carried over; for the studies checked, unresolved V genes explain less than half of this, and the remainder is unexplained. Across this sample there are tens of thousands of clones, with nearly 90% seen only once. Roughly 1.3% of the sample lies in the top ten. The germline V gene supplies CDR1 SGHAT and CDR2 FQNNGV. Trimming costs V 1 base and J 5 bases, and their ends lie 9 bases apart. The CDR3 contains 14 residues, cysteine and phenylalanine counted. Here the CDR3 DNA is all that survives: 42 bases in frame from base 1. Patients with a history of autoimmune disease or receiving systemic immunosuppression were excluded from the trial. Peripheral blood for TCR sequencing was collected from all dose cohorts at baseline, on cycle 4 day 1, and on cycle 7 day 1. Samples were obtained from an open-label, multicenter, first-in-human phase I dose-escalation trial of ivuxolimab. Adults with locally advanced or metastatic melanoma, renal cell carcinoma, hepatocellular carcinoma or head and neck squamous cell carcinoma were enrolled in the trial. Before TCR sequencing, CD4+ and CD8+ T cells were separately sorted from peripheral blood.

This chain is built from TRBV11-2 and TRBJ1-5, with TRBD1 perhaps the D gene, on 6 matching bases. Sample: CD4+ or CD8+ T cells sorted from blood, taken in a trial of the OX40 agonist ivuxolimab. This clonotype originated in an adult with an advanced solid tumor such as melanoma, head and neck, liver or kidney cancer. CDR3 sequence: CASSLAGGHQPQHF. The DNA sequence reads TGTGCCAGCAGCTTAGCGGGGGGGCATCAGCCCCAGCATTTT.